This T cell receptor (beta chain) was obtained from a study of regulatory T cells in long-lasting Graves disease (dated by TCRdb to the early 2020s). Context from the whole study: Persistent Graves' disease meant more than 5 years of antithyroid drug treatment with TSH receptor autoantibodies that stayed positive. TCR sequencing covered around 13 persistent and some 20 newly diagnosed Graves' disease patients, about 35 samples in total. The study was conducted in China and was registered as a clinical trial. On average, persistent Graves' disease patients in the clinical cohort had been on antithyroid drugs for approximately ten years. Persistent Graves' disease patients were compared with newly diagnosed Graves' disease patients by peripheral blood TCR sequencing and RNA sequencing.

This clonotype has a count of ten or more. The target of this receptor is not known. The sample holds no much larger clone one base away, and base qualities are not on file. The sample's time point, from its label and the paper: persistent/refractory GD, antithyroid drugs over 5 years with positive TRAb. RNA was extracted from PBMCs in TRIzol for both TCR sequencing and RNA sequencing. The diagnosis of Graves' disease followed American Thyroid Association guidelines. The patients came from an endocrinology department in Xi'an, China. Each patient gave about 10 milliliters of peripheral blood, collected in an EDTA anticoagulant tube. Ficoll Paque Plus density gradient separation was used to isolate PBMCs, and no further T cell sorting was done. An Agilent 2100 Bioanalyzer and agarose gel were used to check RNA quality, while a NanoDrop 2000 measured RNA concentration. CDR1 is given as MDHEN and CDR2 as SYDVKM, both from the germline V gene. V is shortened by 2 bases, J by 2 bases, and the region joining them spans 10 bases. From the cysteine up to the phenylalanine, the CDR3 has a length of 15 residues. Solely the CDR3 DNA is kept, with 45 bases framed from the first base.

The library was built by means of multiplex PCR. TCRdb names Illumina HiSeq 4000 as the instrument used. TCR beta libraries were built with iRepertoire HTBI primers and Arm-PCR amplification of CDR3 regions. Gel purification was performed on PCR products prior to sequencing. In the authors' own workflow: Gene usage analysis of CDR3 amino acid clonotypes used the approximately 62 TRBV and approximately 13 TRBJ segments found across samples. COPE and FqMerger were used to merge filtered high-quality paired reads into contigs. BLAST was used to align contigs to IMGT TRBV, TRBD and TRBJ reference genes, with CDR3 defined following IMGT. Any clonotype with a frequency above 0.1% was counted as a highly expanded clone. Shannon entropy served as the measure of repertoire diversity, while the Gini coefficient captured V-J evenness. Public clonotypes were defined as clonotypes shared by more than one individual. TCRdb took the public reads, trimmed them with fastp at Q25, ran MiXCR for clone calling and kept in-frame beta chains. Entries that share a CDR3 protein sequence are merged under the most common genes and DNA. These V and J calls rely on TCRdb rather than the paper's analysis. A total of roughly 500,000 distinct CDR3 sequences appear in this sample, about 22% of them only once. The top ten clones comprise about an eighth of the sample.

Beyond this particular receptor, the publication reports: Preferential use of TRBV28, TRBJ1-2 and TRBJ2-5 was observed in persistent disease, whereas TRBV20-1 and TRBJ2-1 were favored in newly diagnosed disease. Only peripheral blood was studied, because thyroid tissue, the primary lesion, was inaccessible. Compared with newly diagnosed patients, patients with persistent Graves' disease had lower TCR Shannon entropy and fewer highly expanded clones, which suggests clonal expansion. The authors acknowledged the small sample size as a limitation that may reduce accuracy. Sequencing and analysis were restricted to the TCR beta chain. Patients with persistent disease shared more public clonotypes (approximately 2,500) than newly diagnosed patients did (approximately 1,000).

The receptor's source is a female donor with Graves disease. The chain links TRBV28 with TRBJ1-5; there is no confident call for the D gene. The starting material was peripheral blood mononuclear cells (PBMCs), obtained when the disease was refractory, from a patient treated with antithyroid drugs. CDR3 sequence: CASSLGIFGNQPQHF. The DNA is TGTGCCAGCAGTTTAGGGATTTTCGGCAATCAGCCCCAGCATTTT.